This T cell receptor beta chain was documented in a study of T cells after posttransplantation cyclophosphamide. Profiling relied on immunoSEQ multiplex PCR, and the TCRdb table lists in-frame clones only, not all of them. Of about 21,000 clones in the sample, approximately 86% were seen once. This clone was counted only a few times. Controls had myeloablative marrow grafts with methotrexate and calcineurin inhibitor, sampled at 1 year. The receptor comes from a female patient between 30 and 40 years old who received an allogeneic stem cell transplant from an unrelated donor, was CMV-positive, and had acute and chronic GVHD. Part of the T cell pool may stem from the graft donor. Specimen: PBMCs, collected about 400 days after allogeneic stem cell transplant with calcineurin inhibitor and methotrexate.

Written as DNA, the CDR3 is TGCAGCGTTTCGGCGGGAGGGATTGGAGAGACCCAGTACTTC. Translation: CSVSAGGIGETQYF. V and J are TRBV29-1 and TRBJ2-5; 9 nucleotides line up with TRBD2. Trimming at V came to 5 bases and at J to 4 bases, leaving 8 bases not matched to a gene. The V gene's germline CDR1 is SQVTM and CDR2 ANQGSEA. CDR3 length: 14 amino acids.